This T cell receptor (beta chain) is from a study of cytomegalovirus exposure and HLA in healthy donors. Study as a whole: Among around 170 million T cells, an earlier analysis found around 100 million unique TCR beta sequences.

Overall study results and limits: The classifier reportedly diagnosed cytomegalovirus status with high sensitivity and specificity. Earlier results showed most TCR beta V segments being productive about 90% or about 30% of the time.

V was clipped by 4 bases and J by 11 bases; unmatched bases: 13. The CDR3 has 15 amino acids. Germline V gene sequence: CDR1 MGHRA, CDR2 YSYEKL. The PCR made use of 60 Vbeta and 13 Jbeta primers. Sequenced by immunoSEQ multiplex PCR; TCRdb stores in-frame clones only, minus some. The sample contains about 190,000 clones, over 75% of which appear only once. Turning to this clone: The antigen is undetermined.

The chain combines TRBV4-1 with TRBJ2-5; TRBD2 agrees at 10 bases. The sequence was collected from a man in his fifties or sixties in good health and CMV-seronegative. The sequencing sample was made of PBMCs. CDR3 DNA sequence: TGCGCCAGCAGCCGCCTACTAGCGGGGATTAAGGAGCAGTACTTC. It yields the protein CASSRLLAGIKEQYF.